The T cell receptor beta chain described here comes from a study of CD8 T cells in ankylosing spondylitis. Study results and limitations: In ankylosing spondylitis patients, matched synovial fluid reportedly showed significant enrichment of disease-linked clones.

TCRdb passed the 5' RACE reads through MiXCR, listing each CDR3 protein once. Of around 250,000 distinct CDR3 sequences in the sample, 18% were seen once. Germline-derived CDR1 and CDR2 are MNHEY and SVGAGI. The CDR3 length is 12 residues. V lost 6 bases to trimming and J lost 7 bases, with 11 bases between them. This clonotype has a handful of counts. Its specificity is unknown. The chain carries TRBV6-5 and TRBJ2-3; D is ambiguous. The sequenced material came from blood, either unsorted or a sorted T cell fraction (not recorded which). This sequence originates from a male donor with ankylosing spondylitis or in good health (not recorded which). DNA for the CDR3: TGTGCCAGCAGAGACCTCATCAATACGCAGTATTTT. Translated: CASRDLINTQYF.